This section outlines one T cell receptor beta chain sequence together with its context. This clone was seen a few times. Its recognized antigen is unknown. No clone much larger than this one lies a single base away; base qualities are absent. The data derive from a study of cytomegalovirus exposure and HLA in healthy donors (dated by TCRdb to about 2017). About the full investigation: An earlier analysis of several hundred of the donors reported more than 250 Gb of sequence data and approximately 110 million unique TCR beta sequences from 150 million to 200 million T cells. Among about 360 genotyped donors of the cohort, an average of 235,054 unique TCR beta nucleotide sequences were sequenced per donor, about a sixth of them non-productive. A later genetic analysis took genome-wide SNP genotypes for about three fifths of the roughly 700 donors and used that subset as a discovery cohort. Donor age, sex, ethnicity and CMV serostatus were compiled together with the repertoire data. Typing coverage differed by locus: A, B, C, DRB1 and DQB1 were typed in about 620-630 donors, DQA1 in 522, DPA1 in roughly 590, and DPB1 in approximately 450. An earlier analysis of nearly 600 of the donors applied high-throughput TCR beta sequencing to assess whether each TCR beta V gene segment acted as functional or pseudogenic. An early release covering 550 to 650 HLA-typed donors comprised about 300 gigabases of sequencing data and about 90 million unique TCR sequences. Rather than drawing on any new phenotypic data, the later analysis identified candidate immune exposures from TCR beta sequences and the way those sequences occurred across donors. The aim of the study was to test whether cataloging public T cell receptors could identify signatures of past pathogen exposure. Along with the roughly 670-subject first cohort, a separate validation cohort of around 120 different subjects was used. Class I and class II HLA loci were covered by the typing at four-digit resolution. Among the approximately 430 genotyped donors, around 81% belonged to the genetic ancestry cluster associated with self-reported Caucasian donors. The study combined high-throughput TCR immunosequencing, statistical association of individual TCRs with disease status, and machine learning to predict cytomegalovirus infection status. A later analysis re-examined previously published TCR beta repertoires from roughly 650 donors and added high-resolution HLA genotyping to investigate patterns of TCR occurrence. All discovery cohort repertoires had been generated using a single sequencing platform. The study used immunosequencing to profile the T cell repertoires of around 600 subjects and linked those repertoires to cytomegalovirus serostatus. A handful of DR-DQ haplotypes were handled as single units for association and clustering because linkage in the cohort was strong. What the study reported, not specific to this receptor: According to a later analysis, TCR association rates differed among HLA loci, with DRB1 alleles showing the most associated TCRs and HLA-C alleles showing the fewest. An association between a missense DCLRE1C variant and V-gene and J-gene trimming of TCR beta chains was found in a later genetic analysis and replicated in an independent cohort. Because counts were too low, seventeen rarely observed V segments, including chromosome 9 orphons, were excluded from the earlier analysis of around 640 of the donors. The classifier was reported to diagnose cytomegalovirus status with high specificity and sensitivity in both the original cohort and the validation cohort. A further reported finding was that TCR beta sequences accurately predicted the HLA-A and HLA-B alleles for most subjects in the first cohort. It was suggested by the authors that the approach could potentially be generalized to other disease states and immunological phenotypes. A group of highly shared sequence variants was considered likely to be a technical artifact of the sequencing pipeline. Compared with the roughly 720-donor mean, donors in an Asian-associated ancestry cluster had fewer N-insertions in productive TCRs, according to a later genetic analysis. This cohort had only TCR beta chains sequenced, and the lack of alpha or paired-chain data limited which features could be detected. A later analysis reported that several top co-occurrence clusters appeared linked to parvovirus B19, influenza, CMV and Epstein-Barr virus. In vitro tests confirmed that three of the cytomegalovirus-associated TCR beta chains recognize cytomegalovirus antigens. Correlated functional status among segregating V segments might be attributable to linkage disequilibrium, but an unknown experimental factor could not be ruled out. At a false discovery rate of 0.05, a later analysis linked some 18,000 TCR beta sequences to specific HLA alleles. According to a later analysis, most CMV-associated TCR beta chains appeared to be HLA-restricted, and the HLA associations seemed to be driven largely by CMV exposure. In a later analysis, HLA-associated TCR beta chains showed more clonal expansion and lower generation probabilities than non-associated chains that were equally common. In an earlier analysis of around 600 of the donors, most TCR beta V segments were observed in productive rearrangements about 90% or about 30% of the time, broadly matching IMGT annotations. The presence/absence analyses assumed that sequencing depth was roughly uniform across donors, and that assumption may not be true. Strong co-occurrence of HLA alleles, especially DR and DQ, made assigning TCR associations to individual alleles difficult. Because the 87-base-pair reads could not distinguish some IMGT-functional V segments, including TRBV6-2 and TRBV6-3, those segments were excluded. Because HLA typing was unavailable for some donors at each locus, only the typed subset was used in association tests. Most TCR sequences were observed very rarely across donors, whereas some public TCRs were present in many individuals. In the study, some 160 TCR beta chains were listed as associated with cytomegalovirus. For the cohort, immune exposure information was limited to CMV serostatus.

The CDR3 holds 14 amino acids from the cysteine to the phenylalanine. CDR3 DNA is the only sequence kept; it has 42 bases, read in frame from the first base. From a lookup of the germline V gene (reference sequence), CDR1 and CDR2 are SGHNT and YYREEE. The junction shows trimming of 4 bases on V and 0 bases on J, plus 8 bases between the germline ends. The cohort comprised 710 or so healthy bone marrow donors. Cohort members were all nominally healthy when sampled, although unrecorded immune exposures were likely present. The donor was CMV seropositive and was included in the group of 250 to 350 seropositive cohort members. A peripheral blood sample was provided by each donor, and peripheral blood mononuclear cells were used for TCR beta sequencing. The Qiagen DNeasy Blood Extraction Kit was used to extract genomic DNA from the blood cell samples. The receptor library was made with the immunoSEQ multiplex PCR assay. The multiplex PCR relied on a mix of 60 forward primers for TCR Vbeta segments and 13 reverse primers for TCR Jbeta segments. A multiplex PCR assay on genomic DNA amplified the CDR3 region of rearranged TCR beta genes. On the Illumina HiSeq System, the amplified TCR beta libraries were sequenced as 87-base-pair reads. The original methods were these. A later analysis counted 65 million to 90 million unique TCR beta chains across the 670 or so repertoires, and around 9.9 million of these chains were shared by at least two donors. Raw reads were error-corrected and collapsed into unique sequences with a nearest-neighbor algorithm that merged closely related sequences to remove PCR and sequencing errors. V, D and J gene segments were assigned by aligning CDR3 sequences to IMGT reference sequences. Each retained sequence needed at least a six-nucleotide match to both a V gene segment and a J gene segment. Rearrangements were called productive when the CDR3 lacked stop codons and stayed in frame with V and J; all others were non-productive. Following IMGT convention, CDR3 was defined as the stretch from the second conserved V-encoded cysteine to the conserved J-encoded phenylalanine. The earlier analysis of about 590 of the donors excluded sequences that lacked an unambiguous match to a single V gene segment. An earlier analysis of 500 to 600 of the donors classified V segments as functional when productive rearrangements were above 56.7% and as segregating when the standard deviation between donors was above 5%. A statistical classification framework was built for diagnosing cytomegalovirus status from the catalog of TCR beta chain sequences. In a later analysis, V and J genes were assigned by comparing TCR nucleotide sequences against IMGT/GENE-DB human TR gene sequences. The TCRdist pipeline was used in a later analysis to assign CDR3 sequences and most-parsimonious VDJ recombination scenarios. A later analysis defined each TCR beta chain by its CDR3 amino acid sequence plus V-gene family, and excluded reads lacking a unique V-gene family. To address suspected cross-contamination and a sequencing artifact, a later analysis removed a few hundred highly shared, low-generation-probability nucleotide sequences. A later analysis calculated a clonal expansion index for each public chain from normalized within-repertoire ranks of inferred template counts. A later analysis computed generation probabilities with a VDJ recombination model fitted to out-of-frame rearrangements, and checked the results against IGoR. In a later analysis, TCR-TCR, TCR-HLA and TCR-CMV co-occurrence was scored with hypergeometric tests, and a repertoire-size bias correction was applied to TCR pairs. A later analysis estimated false discovery rates by permuting HLA or CMV assignments 20 times. In a later analysis, co-occurring TCRs were grouped using DBSCAN, and TCRdist sequence similarity was added for clustering within HLA-allele-positive subsets. Repertoires with fewer than 30,000 or more than 120,000 public chains were left out of co-occurrence clustering, as were about five repertoires with anomalous nucleotide sharing. TCRdb retrieved this table from immuneACCESS and kept in-frame rearrangements only. Not all clones are present; in checked studies, unresolved V genes account for under half, and no reason is known for the remainder. The V and J calls and clone size were taken over from that table, and D and trimming were inferred from the DNA. In this sample the table shows 95,000 to 150,000 clones, over 70% of which occur a single time. The leading ten clones occupy just under 3% of the sample.

Specimen: PBMCs. This sequence uses TRBV5-4 and TRBJ2-1, with no confident D gene call. The receptor comes from a woman in her forties in good health and CMV-seropositive. The CDR3 region has the sequence CASSGRSSYNEQFF. The base sequence is TGTGCCAGCAGCGGGCGAAGCTCCTACAATGAGCAGTTCTTC.